Reported below is one T cell receptor beta chain. Trimming removed 5 bases at V and 7 bases at J, with 11 bases between. Germline CDR1 reads SGHNT; CDR2 reads YENEEA. The CDR3 runs to 13 residues. These data are taken from a study of blood T cell repertoires in COVID-19. Study background: Material from acute and convalescent COVID-19 was sourced from the United States, Italy and Spain.

Profiled with immunoSEQ multiplex PCR; TCRdb holds only in-frame clones, not every one. This repertoire shows just under 85,000 clones, 83% found once; its top ten account for 15% to 20%. The chain joins TRBV11-3 to TRBJ1-4, with D perhaps TRBD1 (5 bases). Material: peripheral blood. The TCR was taken from a woman between 55 and 75 years old with acute or convalescent COVID-19. CDR3 bases: TGTGCCAGCAGCCCCGAAGGGGTTGAAAAACTGTTTTTT. This codes for CASSPEGVEKLFF. The variable domain in full, completed from reference TRBV11-3 and TRBJ1-4, reads EAGVVQSPRYKIIEKKQPVAFWCNPISGHNTLYWYLQNLGQGPELLIRYENEEAVDDSQLPKDRFSAERLKGVDSTLKIQPAELGDSAVYLCASSPEGVEKLFFGSGTQLSVL.